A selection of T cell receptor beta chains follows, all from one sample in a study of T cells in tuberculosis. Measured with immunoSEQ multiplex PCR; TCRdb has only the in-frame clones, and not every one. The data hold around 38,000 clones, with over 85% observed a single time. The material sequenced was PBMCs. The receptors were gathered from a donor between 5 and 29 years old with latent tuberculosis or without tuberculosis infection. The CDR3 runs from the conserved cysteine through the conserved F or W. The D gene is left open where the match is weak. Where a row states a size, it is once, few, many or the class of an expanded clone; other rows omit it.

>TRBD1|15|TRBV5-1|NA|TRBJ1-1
CASSPFTGGETEAFF
TGCGCCAGCAGCCCCTTCACAGGGGGCGAAACTGAAGCTTTCTTT
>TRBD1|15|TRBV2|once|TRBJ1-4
CASSERGTGNEKLFF
TGTGCCAGCAGCGAGCGGGGGACAGGGAATGAAAAACTGTTTTTT
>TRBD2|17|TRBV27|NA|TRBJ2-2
CASSLSVLAANTGELFF
TGTGCCAGCAGTTTATCTGTGCTAGCGGCGAACACCGGGGAGCTGTTTTTT
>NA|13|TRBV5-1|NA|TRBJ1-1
CASSLQLRTEAFF
TGCGCCAGCAGCTTGCAGTTGAGGACTGAAGCTTTCTTT
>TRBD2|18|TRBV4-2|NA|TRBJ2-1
CASSQDILGLAGGNEQFF
TGTGCCAGCAGCCAAGATATTCTGGGACTAGCGGGGGGGAATGAGCAGTTCTTC
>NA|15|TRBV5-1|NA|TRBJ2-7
CASSFFLRGELEQYF
TGCGCCAGCAGCTTTTTTCTTAGGGGCGAACTTGAGCAGTACTTC
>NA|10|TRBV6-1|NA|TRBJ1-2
CASLKSGYTF
TGTGCCAGCCTAAAGAGTGGCTACACCTTC
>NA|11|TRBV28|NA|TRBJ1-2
CASRRQQGYTF
TGTGCCAGCAGGAGACAGCAAGGCTACACCTTC
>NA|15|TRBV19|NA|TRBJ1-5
CASLPGQTSNQPQHF
TGTGCCAGCCTCCCGGGACAAACAAGCAATCAGCCCCAGCATTTT
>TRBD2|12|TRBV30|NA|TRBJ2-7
CAWSVPGGKQYF
TGTGCCTGGAGTGTACCGGGGGGAAAGCAGTACTTC
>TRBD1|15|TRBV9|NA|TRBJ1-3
CASSATGGSGNTIYF
TGTGCCAGCAGCGCCACAGGGGGATCTGGAAACACCATATATTTT